This entry features one TCR beta chain sequence. It has no known antigen specificity. At one boundary the junction diverges from the germline segment, which might be a read error. Measured from the cysteine to the phenylalanine, the CDR3 is 13 residues long. Kept here is only the CDR3 DNA, which spans 39 bases and is read in frame from base 1. Per the germline V gene, LGHNA is the CDR1 and YNFKEQ is the CDR2. Preparation of the library involved the immunoSEQ multiplex PCR assay. DNA from the cultured and isolated CD4+ T cells underwent TCR beta CDR3 sequencing. The paper's data handling went like this. The analysis removed non-productive TCR sequences, trimmed reads to the CDR3 region, and retained only CDR3s that were 7 or more amino acids long. The MANAFEST web app was used to pick out antigen-specific clonotypes by comparing their expansion in peptide wells with that in reference cultures. For clones to be considered positive, expansion at FDR<0.05 versus reference and all other wells, an odds ratio above 5, and a frequency above 0.1% in two replicate wells were required. Clonotypes significantly expanded in SARS-CoV-2 spike wells and in at least one common cold coronavirus spike condition were defined as cross-reactive. CDR3 similarity was assessed by Levenshtein distance using the stringdist R package, and unrooted trees were constructed with ape in R 3.6.1. The source is immuneACCESS, and TCRdb retained only in-frame sequences with V and J called. Part of the clones is not carried over; for the studies checked, unresolved V genes explain less than half of this, and the remainder is unexplained. V, J and clone size are taken as reported in that table, and D and trimming were inferred from the DNA itself. The sample yields approximately 76,000 clones; 60% to 85% were counted once. 10% to 13% of the sample is taken by the ten largest.

The entry originates in a study of vaccination effects on CD4 cells after COVID-19 (dated by TCRdb to the early 2020s). General notes on the study: Each participant received two doses of an mRNA SARS-CoV-2 vaccine, either BNT162b2 or mRNA-1273. SARS-CoV-2 spike-specific CD4+ TCR repertoires were compared before and after mRNA vaccination in COVID-19 convalescent patients and in infection-naive vaccine recipients. In the study, cultures from other donors were sequenced using the Oncomine TCR Beta short-read assay on an Illumina iSeq 100. Altogether, nine to ten COVID-19 convalescent patients and a handful of SARS-CoV-2-naive healthy vaccine recipients made up the full study.

In the ViraFEST assay, PBMC were stimulated with viral peptide pools, and antigen-specific CD4+ T cell clonotypes were then identified by expansion using TCR sequencing. After more than nine days of culture, CD4+ T cells were isolated with the EasySep CD4+ T cell isolation kit. Negative nucleocapsid antibody results before and after vaccination confirmed that the healthy vaccine recipients had no prior SARS-CoV-2 infection. Some 1.9 million PBMC per well were cultured with approximately 10 ug/ml peptides in IMDM containing approximately 4.7% human AB serum, about 9 IU/ml IL-2 and gentamicin. Half of the culture medium was replaced with fresh IL-2-containing medium on days 3 and 7. Unless noted otherwise, every peptide stimulation condition was cultured in triplicate wells. Using Ficoll-Paque Plus gradient centrifugation, PBMC were separated from whole blood and then either used fresh or cryopreserved at -140C. Overlapping peptide pools spanned the spike proteins of SARS-CoV-2 and the common cold coronaviruses HCoV-NL63, HCoV-OC43 and HCoV-229E. Genomic DNA was extracted from cultured CD4+ T cells with the QIAamp micro DNA kit.

The paper's findings and limits, for the study overall: Clones induced by infection and clones induced by vaccination both contracted markedly at late timepoints after vaccination, which fits with T cell responses waning over time. In healthy vaccine recipients, vaccine-induced clones were almost all SARS-CoV-2 mono-reactive, with only 1 of 255 being cross-reactive with common cold coronaviruses. Limitations of the study were the small number of convalescent patients and the absence of early post-infection timepoints.

The sequence derives from a human donor who received a COVID-19 vaccine. This material consisted of CD4+ T cells from PBMCs cultured with SARS-CoV-2 spike peptides, taken before COVID-19 vaccination. Explained via the paper, the cell subset or site label denotes: SARS-CoV-2 spike overlapping peptide pool stimulation. Rearrangement joined TRBV4-2 to TRBJ2-2; the D gene assignment is ambiguous. Read as DNA, the sequence is TGTGCCAGCAGCCAAGATAACATCGGGGAGCTGTTTTTT. It translates as CASSQDNIGELFF.